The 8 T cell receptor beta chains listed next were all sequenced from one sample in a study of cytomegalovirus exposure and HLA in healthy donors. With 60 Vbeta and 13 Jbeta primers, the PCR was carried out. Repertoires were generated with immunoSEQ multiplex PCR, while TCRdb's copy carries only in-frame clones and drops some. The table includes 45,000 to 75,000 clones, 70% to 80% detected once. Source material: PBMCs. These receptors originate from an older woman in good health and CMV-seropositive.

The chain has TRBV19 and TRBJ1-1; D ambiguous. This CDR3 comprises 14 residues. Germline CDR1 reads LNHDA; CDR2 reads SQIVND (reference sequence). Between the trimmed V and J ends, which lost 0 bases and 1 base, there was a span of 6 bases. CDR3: CASSIDKRNTEAFF. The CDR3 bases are TGTGCCAGTAGTATAGATAAGAGGAACACTGAAGCTTTCTTT.

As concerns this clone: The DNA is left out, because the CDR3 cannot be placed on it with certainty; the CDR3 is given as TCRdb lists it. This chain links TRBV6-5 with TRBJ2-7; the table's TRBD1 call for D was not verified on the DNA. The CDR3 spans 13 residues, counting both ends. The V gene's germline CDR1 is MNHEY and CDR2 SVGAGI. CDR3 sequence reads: CASSTSDSYEQYF.

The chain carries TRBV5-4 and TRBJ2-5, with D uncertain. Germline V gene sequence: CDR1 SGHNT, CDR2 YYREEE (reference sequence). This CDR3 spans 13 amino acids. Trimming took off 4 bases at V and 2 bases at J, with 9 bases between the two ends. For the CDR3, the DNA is TGTGCCAGCAGCGAAGTGCAGCAAGAGACCCAGTACTTC. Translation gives CASSEVQQETQYF.

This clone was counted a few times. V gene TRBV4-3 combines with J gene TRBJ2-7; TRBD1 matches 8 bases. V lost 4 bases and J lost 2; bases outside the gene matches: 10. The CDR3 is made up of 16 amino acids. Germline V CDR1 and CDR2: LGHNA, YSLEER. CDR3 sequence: CASSRDRFSETYEQYF. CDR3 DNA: TGCGCCAGCAGCCGGGACAGGTTTTCTGAAACCTACGAGCAGTACTTC.

CDR3 loop: CAWTTQSGQPQHF. The CDR3 bases are TGTGCCTGGACTACGCAATCCGGGCAGCCCCAGCATTTT. The J gene is TRBJ1-5, the V gene TRBV30; no clear D. The V and J ends lost 4 bases and 7 bases respectively, with 14 bases between them. Germline V gene sequence: CDR1 GTSNPN, CDR2 SVGIG (reference sequence). The CDR3 has 13 residues.

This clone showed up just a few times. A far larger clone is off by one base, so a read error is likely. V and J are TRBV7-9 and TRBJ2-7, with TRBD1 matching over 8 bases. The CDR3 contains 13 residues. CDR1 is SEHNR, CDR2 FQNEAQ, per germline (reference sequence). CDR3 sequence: CSSSLATGDEQYF. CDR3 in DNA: TGTTCCAGCAGCTTAGCGACAGGGGACGAGCAGTACTTC.

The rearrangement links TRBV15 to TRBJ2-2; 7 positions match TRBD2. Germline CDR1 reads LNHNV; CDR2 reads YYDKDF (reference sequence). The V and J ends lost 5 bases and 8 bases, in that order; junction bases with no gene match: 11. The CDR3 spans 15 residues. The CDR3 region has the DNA TGTGCCACCAGCCGTGGGGGGGACCTTGGGGGGGAGCTGTTTTTT. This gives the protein CATSRGGDLGGELFF.

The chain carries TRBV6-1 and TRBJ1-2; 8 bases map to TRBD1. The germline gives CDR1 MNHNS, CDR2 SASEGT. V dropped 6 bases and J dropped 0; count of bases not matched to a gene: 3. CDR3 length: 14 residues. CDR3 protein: CASSPTGANYGYTF. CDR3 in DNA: TGTGCCAGCAGCCCGACAGGGGCTAACTATGGCTACACCTTC.